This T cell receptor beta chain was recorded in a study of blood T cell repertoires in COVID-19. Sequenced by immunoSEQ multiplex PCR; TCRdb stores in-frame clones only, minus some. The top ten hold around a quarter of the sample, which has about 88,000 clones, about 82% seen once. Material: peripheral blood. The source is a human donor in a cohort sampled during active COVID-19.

In nucleotides, the CDR3 is TGCGCCAGCAGCTTTGAGGGCCTTAGCAATCAGCCCCAGCATTTT. The encoded protein is CASSFEGLSNQPQHF. V is TRBV5-1 and J is TRBJ1-5; D gene unclear. The germline gives CDR1 SGHRS, CDR2 YFSETQ. The V end lost 2 bases, the J end lost 0 bases, and 9 bases lay between the germline ends. This CDR3 is built from 15 residues.